This T cell receptor (beta chain) was profiled in a study of CD8 T cells in ankylosing spondylitis. TCRdb reprocessed the 5' RACE reads with MiXCR, giving one entry per CDR3 protein. Of over 100,000 distinct CDR3 sequences listed, about 7% were seen once; the top ten hold more than 9%. Trimming cost V 0 bases and J 0 bases, with 9 bases left between them. Germline V gives CDR1 SGHRS, CDR2 YFSETQ. CDR3 size: 15 residues. This clonotype was obtained from a male donor with ankylosing spondylitis or in good health (not recorded which). The chain employs TRBV5-1 and TRBJ1-2; tentatively, D is TRBD1 (5 bases). The material sequenced was blood, either unsorted or a sorted T cell fraction (not recorded which). CDR3 DNA: TGCGCCAGCAGCTTGGACAGGAACTCTAACTATGGCTACACCTTC. Translated: CASSLDRNSNYGYTF.